This TCR beta chain was found in a study of blood T cell repertoires in COVID-19. Study at large: Both acute and convalescent COVID-19 samples were obtained from the United States, Italy and Spain. PBMCs, B-cell-depleted T cells, or T cells provided the cDNA or gDNA that made up the material.

In this sample, this clone turned up a few times. Trimming cost V 0 bases and J 3 bases, with 14 bases left between them. This CDR3 contains 15 residues. Germline CDR1 reads GTSNPN; CDR2 reads SVGIG (reference sequence). Repertoires were generated with immunoSEQ multiplex PCR, while TCRdb's copy carries only in-frame clones and drops some. The sample comprises roughly 400,000 clones, 89% of which are singletons, and about 1.8% rests with the top ten. Clinical history as reported by participants underpinned cohort assignment. Donors in Cohort 3 who had recovered were those with two negative PCRs, healthcare professional clearance, or resolution of their symptoms.

The TCR originated in a woman aged 25 to 45 who had recovered from COVID-19. The sequenced material came from PBMCs or T cells enriched from blood (not recorded which). The chain is built from TRBV30 and TRBJ2-5; D possibly corresponds to TRBD2 (5 bases). This CDR3 is CAWSVLSLAKETQYF. CDR3 nucleotide sequence: TGTGCCTGGAGTGTACTGTCTCTAGCTAAAGAGACCCAGTACTTC.